This TCR beta chain was recorded in a study of Ad26.COV2.S vaccination and SARS-CoV-2 variants. Whole-study findings and limits: Substantial response breadth was reportedly seen for spike-specific CD8+ and CD4+ T cells after vaccination. People who got the vaccine or the placebo had similar non-spike TCR breadth. Compared with placebo recipients, vaccine recipients had higher spike-specific TCR breadth.

Assay: immunoSEQ multiplex PCR; the TCRdb copy retains only in-frame clones and omits some. The table shows roughly 680,000 clones, with 70% to 90% occurring only once. The CDR3 is made up of 15 amino acids. J was trimmed by 1 base and V by 6 bases; bases with no gene match: 10. CDR1 SQVTM and CDR2 ANQGSEA come from the germline V gene. Concerning this clone itself: Its antigen is currently unknown.

Treatment denoted: around 19 received Ad26.COV2.S at low or high dose, single or two shots; 5 received placebo; per-sample allocation not given. Collection of the samples took place on day 63 after the first injection of vaccine or placebo. The rearrangement uses TRBV29-1 and TRBJ2-7; 9 bases align to TRBD1. The sample in question was peripheral blood, obtained in a trial of Ad26.COV2.S vaccine versus placebo. The sequence was collected from a person aged 18-60 years who received the Ad26.COV2.S COVID-19 vaccine or a placebo. This CDR3 reads CSVVSPGQGSYEQYF. In DNA form, the CDR3 reads TGCAGCGTGGTATCTCCGGGACAGGGATCCTACGAGCAGTACTTC.